The 12 T cell receptor beta chains given below trace back to one sample, sequenced in a study of T cell responses to AZD1222 COVID-19 vaccine. TCRdb's copy holds only in-frame clones and misses some; the assay was immunoSEQ multiplex PCR. The table includes under 150,000 clones, over 85% detected once. The source was peripheral blood, collected on day 0 of AZD1222 vaccination. These receptors all stem from an adult in good health.

The rearrangement links TRBV11-2 to TRBJ2-5; D gene ambiguous. Germline lookup yields CDR1 SGHAT and CDR2 FQNNGV. The CDR3 contains 14 residues. V was trimmed by 0 bases and J by 0 bases, leaving 5 bases between them. The CDR3 coding sequence is TGTGCCAGCAGCTTAGATTACTACCAAGAGACCCAGTACTTC. It yields the protein CASSLDYYQETQYF.

This clone was seen a few times. The chain is built from TRBV25-1 and TRBJ1-1, with D possibly being TRBD1 (5 bases). The CDR3 has 12 residues. Per germline, CDR1 MGHDK and CDR2 SYGVNS. Between the trimmed V and J ends, which lost 3 bases and 6 bases, there was a span of 8 bases. CDR3 sequence (DNA): TGTGCCAGCAGTGAGGGGCCCTCTGAAGCTTTCTTT. Residues: CASSEGPSEAFF.

This chain uses TRBV25-1 with TRBJ2-7; D is perhaps TRBD2 (5 bases). The V and J ends lost 3 bases and 4 bases respectively, with 10 bases between them. The CDR3 loop spans 13 amino acids. Germline CDR1 reads MGHDK; CDR2 reads SYGVNS. The CDR3 nucleotides read TGTGCCAGCAGTGACCCTAGCCGTTACGAGCAGTACTTC. Amino acids: CASSDPSRYEQYF.

The chain couples TRBV5-1 to TRBJ1-6; no clear D gene. Trimming took 0 bases from V and 5 from J, leaving 9 bases between them. CDR3 size: 15 residues. Germline V gives CDR1 SGHRS, CDR2 YFSETQ. Here the CDR3 reads CASSLAESDNSPLHF. For the CDR3, the DNA is TGCGCCAGCAGCTTGGCCGAAAGTGATAATTCACCCCTCCACTTT.

This clone was seen a single time. CDR3 sequence reads: CANGAYNEQFF. In nucleotides, the CDR3 is TGTGCCAATGGGGCCTACAATGAGCAGTTCTTC. The chain links TRBV5-4 to TRBJ2-1; D uncertain. Per germline, CDR1 SGHNT and CDR2 YYREEE (reference sequence). Trimming cost V 9 bases and J 2 bases, with 6 bases left between them. CDR3 length: 11 amino acids.

V and J are TRBV16 and TRBJ1-1; D is perhaps TRBD1 (5 bases). V shed 4 bases and J shed 6 bases, with 12 bases lying between them. The length of the CDR3 is 13 residues. In germline, CDR1 is KGHSY, CDR2 FQNENV. The CDR3 bases are TGTGCCAGCAGCCCCGGGGCGGAGGCTGAAGCTTTCTTT. Its protein product is CASSPGAEAEAFF.

This chain connects TRBV24-1 to TRBJ2-3, with TRBD2 identical over 9 bases. The length of the CDR3 is 14 residues. Losses at the gene ends were 6 bases for V and 4 bases for J; bases not matched to a gene: 4. Germline CDR1 is KGHDR and CDR2 is SFDVKD. CDR3 amino acids: CATSRGGASDTQYF. Written as DNA, the CDR3 is TGTGCCACCAGTCGCGGGGGGGCCTCAGATACGCAGTATTTT.

This clone was recorded once. The J gene is TRBJ2-2, the V gene TRBV6-2 or TRBV6-3; the match to TRBD2 covers 8 bases. The CDR3 extends over 17 amino acids. The V gene's germline CDR1 is MNHEY and CDR2 SVGEGT. J gave up 8 bases and V 2 bases, and 13 bases lay outside the gene matches. Here the CDR3 reads CASSYSFGSGSAGELFF. In DNA, the CDR3 is TGTGCCAGCAGTTACAGCTTCGGCAGCGGGAGTGCTGGGGAGCTGTTTTTT.

This clone was observed a single time. V gene TRBV5-1 combines with J gene TRBJ1-2, with D hard to call. V lost 0 bases and J lost 1, with 7 bases in between. Germline CDR1 reads SGHRS; CDR2 reads YFSETQ. The CDR3 covers 14 residues. The CDR3 DNA follows: TGCGCCAGCAGCTTGGACAGCCGTAACTATGGCTACACCTTC. Amino acid sequence: CASSLDSRNYGYTF.

This clone showed up just once. The rearrangement joins TRBV4-1 to TRBJ1-5; no firm D call. This CDR3 is built from 14 residues. The V end was cut by 1 base, the J end by 4 bases, with 8 bases between. In germline, CDR1 is MGHRA, CDR2 YSYEKL. The CDR3 here is CASSQVGRNQPQHF. CDR3 DNA sequence: TGCGCCAGCAGCCAAGTAGGACGGAATCAGCCCCAGCATTTT.

The J gene is TRBJ2-7, the V gene TRBV7-9; a weak D match, TRBD2 (5 bases). Trimming shortened V by 1 base and J by 1 base, and 14 bases separated the two germline ends. Germline assignment: CDR1 SEHNR and CDR2 FQNEAQ (reference sequence). The CDR3 has 16 residues. In DNA, the CDR3 is TGTGCCAGCAGCTTAGGTCGTTTCGGGGTGTCCTACGAGCAGTACTTC. Protein product: CASSLGRFGVSYEQYF.

The V call is TRBV3-1 (or the pseudogene TRBV3-2), the J call TRBJ2-3; 8 positions agree with TRBD2. V dropped 1 base and J dropped 6; count of bases not matched to a gene: 0. The germline V gene has CDR1 LGHDT and CDR2 YNNKEL (reference sequence). The CDR3 extends over 13 amino acids. This CDR3 reads CASSQGLADTQYF. In DNA form, the CDR3 reads TGTGCCAGCAGCCAAGGACTAGCGGATACGCAGTATTTT.